The present T cell receptor beta chain was sequenced within a study of siplizumab effects on memory and regulatory T cells. A remark on this clone: As yet, its antigen is unknown.

Study-wide results and limits: The mean Treg-derived percentage of mappable alloreactive CD4+ clones was about 70% with siplizumab compared with approximately 30% in controls. The alloresponse seemed to draw substantially on naive T cells, which appeared more diverse than memory cells.

Approximately 10^5 TCR templates were assayed per sample. Clones were sequenced by immunoSEQ multiplex PCR, and TCRdb holds only the in-frame ones, with some missing. The table includes 100,000 or so clones, more than 85% detected once. The CDR3 contains 14 residues. V lost 7 bases and J lost 7, with 20 bases in between. The germline V gene has CDR1 SGHVS and CDR2 FQNEAQ. This chain joins TRBV7-8 and TRBJ2-7; D may be TRBD2 (6 bases). This clonotype originated in a human donor in good health. Sequenced input: CD4+ T cells sorted from blood. CDR3 coding DNA: TGTGCCAGCACCGCGGGACGGACCTCCTGGGAGCAGTACTTC. The encoded protein is CASTAGRTSWEQYF.